A selection of T cell receptor beta chains follows, all from one sample in a study of T cell responses to AZD1222 COVID-19 vaccine. Clones were sequenced by immunoSEQ multiplex PCR, and TCRdb holds only the in-frame ones, with some missing. The data contain some 89,000 clones, approximately 89% of them singletons. The sequenced sample was peripheral blood, obtained on day 0 of AZD1222 vaccination. Receptor source: an adult in good health. The CDR3 runs from the conserved cysteine through the conserved F or W. The D gene is left open where the match is weak. Clone size is given for some rows only: seen once, a few or many times, or a class if the clone is expanded.

cdr3_aa: CASGRTYNEQFF
cdr3_nt: TGTGCCAGCGGGAGGACCTACAATGAGCAGTTCTTC
clone_size: -
v_call: TRBV9
j_call: TRBJ2-1
d_call: -

cdr3_aa: CASSSRTSGTIYSNQPQHF
cdr3_nt: TGTGCCAGCAGCTCCCGGACTAGCGGGACGATTTATAGCAATCAGCCCCAGCATTTT
clone_size: -
v_call: TRBV7-2
j_call: TRBJ1-5
d_call: -

cdr3_aa: CASQTDNGNQPQHF
cdr3_nt: TGTGCCAGCCAAACGGATAATGGCAATCAGCCCCAGCATTTT
clone_size: -
v_call: TRBV6-5
j_call: TRBJ1-5
d_call: -

cdr3_aa: CSVEKGQGASEAFF
cdr3_nt: TGCAGCGTTGAAAAGGGACAGGGGGCGAGTGAAGCTTTCTTT
clone_size: -
v_call: TRBV29-1
j_call: TRBJ1-1
d_call: TRBD1

cdr3_aa: CASSWEGGVSEQYF
cdr3_nt: TGTGCCAGCAGCTGGGAAGGGGGGGTAAGCGAGCAGTACTTC
clone_size: -
v_call: TRBV7-8
j_call: TRBJ2-7
d_call: -

cdr3_aa: CASSPTGTSGNTIYF
cdr3_nt: TGTGCCAGCAGCCCAACCGGGACCTCTGGAAACACCATATATTTT
clone_size: -
v_call: TRBV7-8
j_call: TRBJ1-3
d_call: -

cdr3_aa: CASSYRDNSYEQYF
cdr3_nt: TGTGCCAGCAGTTACCGGGACAACTCCTACGAGCAGTACTTC
clone_size: few
v_call: TRBV6-2/TRBV6-3
j_call: TRBJ2-7
d_call: -

cdr3_aa: CASSLEASGGAGAKNIQYF
cdr3_nt: TGCGCCAGCAGCTTGGAGGCTAGCGGGGGGGCCGGGGCCAAAAACATTCAGTACTTC
clone_size: few
v_call: TRBV5-1
j_call: TRBJ2-4
d_call: TRBD2

cdr3_aa: CASSLAEGIRYGYTF
cdr3_nt: TGTGCCAGCAGCTTGGCCGAGGGGATCCGCTATGGCTACACCTTC
clone_size: -
v_call: TRBV5-5
j_call: TRBJ1-2
d_call: -

cdr3_aa: CASSYSNPGIGRGARTEAFF
cdr3_nt: TGTGCCAGCAGTTACTCCAACCCAGGTATCGGGAGGGGGGCTCGCACTGAAGCTTTCTTT
clone_size: -
v_call: TRBV6-2/TRBV6-3
j_call: TRBJ1-1
d_call: -

cdr3_aa: CASSTGDNQPQHF
cdr3_nt: TGTGCCAGCAGTACAGGGGACAATCAGCCCCAGCATTTT
clone_size: -
v_call: TRBV12-3/TRBV12-4
j_call: TRBJ1-5
d_call: TRBD1

cdr3_aa: CATSRGQGTPLNYGYTF
cdr3_nt: TGTGCCACCAGCAGAGGCCAGGGCACCCCTCTTAACTATGGCTACACCTTC
clone_size: once
v_call: TRBV15
j_call: TRBJ1-2
d_call: -